A few counts support the clone carrying this T cell receptor (beta chain). What it binds is not known. The entry originates in a study of regulatory T cells in long-lasting Graves disease. The study's findings and limits: Persistent disease preferred TRBV28, TRBJ1-2 and TRBJ2-5; new disease, TRBV20-1 and TRBJ2-1.

J lost 9 bases, V lost 4 bases, and 4 bases had no gene match. The CDR3 loop spans 14 amino acids. Germline V CDR1 and CDR2: MNHGY, SVAAGI. Construction of the TCR beta libraries employed iRepertoire HTBI primers in conjunction with Arm-PCR of CDR3 regions. As handled by the study authors: 60 or so TRBV and 14 TRBJ segments were identified across samples. TCRdb analysed the multiplex PCR reads with MiXCR anew, one entry per CDR3 protein. The authors' filters were not applied to this entry. The sample records roughly 350,000 distinct CDR3 sequences, under 20% being singletons. Time point denoted: newly diagnosed GD, antithyroid drugs for less than 3 months. Researchers made the TCR library from RNA that was extracted from PBMCs. This sample also belongs to another study, concerning T cells in Graves' hyperthyroidism and ophthalmopathy. From that report: With the HTBI primer set, the TCR CDR3 went through a first round of RT-PCR.

The receptor comes from a woman aged 18 to 35 with Graves disease. The chain is built from TRBV6-9 and TRBJ2-1; the match to TRBD1 covers 12 bases. The sequencing used peripheral blood mononuclear cells (PBMCs), collected at new diagnosis, from a patient treated with antithyroid drugs. The DNA of the CDR3 is TGTGCCAGCAGTTCCCGGGACAGGGGGCCTGAGCAGTTCTTC. Its protein product is CASSSRDRGPEQFF.